The rows below give T cell receptor beta chains drawn from one sample of a study of cytomegalovirus exposure and HLA in healthy donors. Generated by immunoSEQ multiplex PCR, the TCRdb table keeps only in-frame clones and is missing some. The table includes over 85,000 clones, approximately 80% detected once. Input material: PBMCs. These TCRs come from a man in his thirties or forties in good health and CMV-seropositive. CDR3s include the opening cysteine and the closing phenylalanine or tryptophan. Each record gives: D gene, V gene, J gene, clone size, CDR3 DNA, CDR3 protein. The D gene is left open where the match is weak. Where a row states a size, it is once, few, many or the class of an expanded clone; other rows omit it.

d_call: TRBD1; v_call: TRBV5-1; j_call: TRBJ2-7; clone_size: -; cdr3_nt: TGCGCCAGCAGCACGGGGACAGGGGGCTACGAGCAGTACTTC; cdr3_aa: CASSTGTGGYEQYF
d_call: TRBD1; v_call: TRBV6-1; j_call: TRBJ1-1; clone_size: -; cdr3_nt: TGTGCCACCACGGACAGGGTATCTGAAGCTTTCTTT; cdr3_aa: CATTDRVSEAFF
d_call: TRBD2; v_call: TRBV19; j_call: TRBJ2-3; clone_size: -; cdr3_nt: TGTGCCAGTAACCTCCTAGCGGGGGGCTTGGATACGCAGTATTTT; cdr3_aa: CASNLLAGGLDTQYF
d_call: -; v_call: TRBV6-5; j_call: TRBJ1-1; clone_size: once; cdr3_nt: TGTGCCAGCAGTTACTCTATCTCGGGGAACACTGAAGCTTTCTTT; cdr3_aa: CASSYSISGNTEAFF
d_call: TRBD2; v_call: TRBV19; j_call: TRBJ2-5; clone_size: -; cdr3_nt: TGTGCCAGTAGTATTGGGGCTCGGGGGGGTCTGGCCCAGTACTTC; cdr3_aa: CASSIGARGGLAQYF
d_call: TRBD2; v_call: TRBV18; j_call: TRBJ2-5; clone_size: -; cdr3_nt: TGTGCCAGCTCACCACCGACTAGCGGGGGGGAAGAGACCCAGTACTTC; cdr3_aa: CASSPPTSGGEETQYF
d_call: TRBD2; v_call: TRBV7-6; j_call: TRBJ2-7; clone_size: -; cdr3_nt: TGTGCCAGCAGCATAGGAGCTAGCGGGGAGTTCTACGAGCAGTACTTC; cdr3_aa: CASSIGASGEFYEQYF
d_call: TRBD1; v_call: TRBV19; j_call: TRBJ2-2; clone_size: -; cdr3_nt: TGTGCCAGTAGCATTCCCGGACAGGTTTCCACCGGGGAGCTGTTTTTT; cdr3_aa: CASSIPGQVSTGELFF
d_call: -; v_call: TRBV7-9; j_call: TRBJ1-2; clone_size: -; cdr3_nt: TGTGCCAGCAGCTTAGAGGGACAAGGTAAGGGGGGCTACACCTTC; cdr3_aa: CASSLEGQGKGGYTF
d_call: -; v_call: TRBV7-6; j_call: TRBJ2-5; clone_size: -; cdr3_nt: TGTGCCAGCAGCTTAGTAGTGCAAGAGACCCAGTACTTC; cdr3_aa: CASSLVVQETQYF
d_call: -; v_call: TRBV5-1; j_call: TRBJ2-3; clone_size: -; cdr3_nt: TGCGCCAGCAGCAGCCGACTTACAGATACGCAGTATTTT; cdr3_aa: CASSSRLTDTQYF
d_call: TRBD1; v_call: TRBV15; j_call: TRBJ1-5; clone_size: -; cdr3_nt: TGTGCCACCAGCATAGACAGGGGTTTCAATCAGCCCCAGCATTTT; cdr3_aa: CATSIDRGFNQPQHF
d_call: -; v_call: TRBV11-2; j_call: TRBJ2-5; clone_size: -; cdr3_nt: TGTGCCAGCAGCCCCTTGGAGACCCAGTACTTC; cdr3_aa: CASSPLETQYF
d_call: TRBD2; v_call: TRBV11-2; j_call: TRBJ2-7; clone_size: few; cdr3_nt: TGTGCCAGCAGCCGGAGCGGGGGGCCGTCCTACGAGCAGTACTTC; cdr3_aa: CASSRSGGPSYEQYF
d_call: -; v_call: TRBV6-5; j_call: TRBJ2-3; clone_size: -; cdr3_nt: TGTGCCAGCAGTCGACAGGCGATTGGCACAGATACGCAGTATTTT; cdr3_aa: CASSRQAIGTDTQYF
d_call: -; v_call: TRBV19; j_call: TRBJ2-7; clone_size: -; cdr3_nt: TGTGCCAGTAGTCCCCTTAGAGGGCCCTACGAGCAGTACTTC; cdr3_aa: CASSPLRGPYEQYF
d_call: -; v_call: TRBV19; j_call: TRBJ2-7; clone_size: -; cdr3_nt: TGTGCCAGTAGTTACGAGTACGCAGGATCCTACGAGCAGTACTTC; cdr3_aa: CASSYEYAGSYEQYF
d_call: TRBD2; v_call: TRBV11-1; j_call: TRBJ2-3; clone_size: -; cdr3_nt: TGTGCCAGCAGCCCGCGGACTAGCGGGGTCACAGATACGCAGTATTTT; cdr3_aa: CASSPRTSGVTDTQYF
d_call: -; v_call: TRBV28; j_call: TRBJ2-7; clone_size: -; cdr3_nt: TGTGCCAGCAGTGGGTCAGGCGAGCAGTACTTC; cdr3_aa: CASSGSGEQYF
d_call: -; v_call: TRBV5-1; j_call: TRBJ2-2; clone_size: -; cdr3_nt: TGCGCCAGCAGCTCATCAATAACAGACACCGGGGAGCTGTTTTTT; cdr3_aa: CASSSSITDTGELFF
d_call: TRBD2; v_call: TRBV10-2; j_call: TRBJ2-1; clone_size: once; cdr3_nt: TGCGCCAGCAGTGTCACGGGGGGGGCCTTGGATGAGCAGTTCTTC; cdr3_aa: CASSVTGGALDEQFF
d_call: TRBD2; v_call: TRBV7-2; j_call: TRBJ2-5; clone_size: once; cdr3_nt: TGTGCCAGCAGCCCGATGACTAGCGGGGTGGAGACCCAGTACTTC; cdr3_aa: CASSPMTSGVETQYF
d_call: -; v_call: TRBV6-5; j_call: TRBJ1-5; clone_size: few; cdr3_nt: TGTGCCAGCAGTTGGGTGGCAGGGAGCAATCAGCCCCAGCATTTT; cdr3_aa: CASSWVAGSNQPQHF
d_call: -; v_call: TRBV19; j_call: TRBJ1-4; clone_size: many; cdr3_nt: TGTGCCAGTGGGCCCTGGGGCGATGAAAAACTGTTTTTT; cdr3_aa: CASGPWGDEKLFF
d_call: -; v_call: TRBV6-5; j_call: TRBJ1-5; clone_size: -; cdr3_nt: TGTGCCAGCAGTCGGACAGCTAATAGCAATCAGCCCCAGCATTTT; cdr3_aa: CASSRTANSNQPQHF
d_call: TRBD1; v_call: TRBV5-8; j_call: TRBJ2-7; clone_size: once; cdr3_nt: TGTGCCAGCAGCTTCAGACGACAGGGGGCGCGGGAGCTCTACTTC; cdr3_aa: CASSFRRQGARELYF
d_call: -; v_call: TRBV19; j_call: TRBJ2-4; clone_size: -; cdr3_nt: TGTGCCAGTAGTATGGGGGCTGTGGCCAAAAACATTCAGTACTTC; cdr3_aa: CASSMGAVAKNIQYF
d_call: -; v_call: TRBV30; j_call: TRBJ2-7; clone_size: once; cdr3_nt: TGTGCCTGGAAAACATCGTACGAGCAGTACTTC; cdr3_aa: CAWKTSYEQYF
d_call: TRBD1; v_call: TRBV11-1; j_call: TRBJ1-4; clone_size: -; cdr3_nt: TGTGCCAGCAGCCCCGGGACAGGGGATGAAAAACTGTTTTTT; cdr3_aa: CASSPGTGDEKLFF
d_call: TRBD2; v_call: TRBV19; j_call: TRBJ2-1; clone_size: -; cdr3_nt: TGTGCCAGTAGTATTTGGCGGGGGGGCTTAAGTGAGCAGTTCTTC; cdr3_aa: CASSIWRGGLSEQFF
d_call: -; v_call: TRBV12-5; j_call: TRBJ1-2; clone_size: few; cdr3_nt: TGTGCTAGTGGTTTGGATCGGCAGCGGAACTATGGCTACACCTTC; cdr3_aa: CASGLDRQRNYGYTF
d_call: -; v_call: TRBV30; j_call: TRBJ1-1; clone_size: many; cdr3_nt: TGTGCCTTTGAGAGAAACACTGAAGCTTTCTTT; cdr3_aa: CAFERNTEAFF
d_call: TRBD1; v_call: TRBV10-3; j_call: TRBJ1-2; clone_size: few; cdr3_nt: TGTGCCATCAGCCAGATCACAGGGGGTCATGGCTACACCTTC; cdr3_aa: CAISQITGGHGYTF
d_call: TRBD1; v_call: TRBV5-1; j_call: TRBJ1-1; clone_size: -; cdr3_nt: TGCGCCAGCAAGCAGGGGGCGAATACTGAAGCTTTCTTT; cdr3_aa: CASKQGANTEAFF
d_call: -; v_call: TRBV6-6; j_call: TRBJ2-1; clone_size: -; cdr3_nt: TGTGCCAGCAGTGACTTACAGTCATACAATGAGCAGTTCTTC; cdr3_aa: CASSDLQSYNEQFF
d_call: TRBD2; v_call: TRBV7-9; j_call: TRBJ2-3; clone_size: -; cdr3_nt: TGTGCCAGCAGCGCTACTAGCGGGGGGGACACAGATACGCAGTATTTT; cdr3_aa: CASSATSGGDTDTQYF
d_call: TRBD1; v_call: TRBV7-9; j_call: TRBJ1-1; clone_size: few; cdr3_nt: TGTGCCAGCAGCACGTCAGGGGGGAGGGCTTTCTTT; cdr3_aa: CASSTSGGRAFF
d_call: -; v_call: TRBV7-8; j_call: TRBJ2-3; clone_size: -; cdr3_nt: TGTGCCAGCAGCTTAGCGATCGGCGGGCAGGATACGCAGTATTTT; cdr3_aa: CASSLAIGGQDTQYF
d_call: TRBD1; v_call: TRBV23-1; j_call: TRBJ1-6; clone_size: -; cdr3_nt: TGCGCCAGCAGTCAAGGACAGGGGTGGGATTCACCCCTCCACTTT; cdr3_aa: CASSQGQGWDSPLHF
d_call: -; v_call: TRBV19; j_call: TRBJ1-4; clone_size: few; cdr3_nt: TGTGCCAGTGGCCCCGGGCCGGCGGACTATAATGAAAAACTGTTTTTT; cdr3_aa: CASGPGPADYNEKLFF
d_call: TRBD1; v_call: TRBV5-1; j_call: TRBJ2-2; clone_size: once; cdr3_nt: TGCGCCAGTAGACCGACAGGGCTTAACACCGGGGAGCTGTTTTTT; cdr3_aa: CASRPTGLNTGELFF
d_call: -; v_call: TRBV27; j_call: TRBJ2-7; clone_size: few; cdr3_nt: TGTGCCAGCAGTTTAGCGGGGCCTATCGCCGAGCAGTACTTC; cdr3_aa: CASSLAGPIAEQYF
d_call: -; v_call: TRBV9; j_call: TRBJ2-3; clone_size: -; cdr3_nt: TGTGCCAGCAGCGTACCTGCCGGGACTTACACAGATACGCAGTATTTT; cdr3_aa: CASSVPAGTYTDTQYF
d_call: TRBD2; v_call: TRBV29-1; j_call: TRBJ2-3; clone_size: few; cdr3_nt: TGCAGCGTCGGTAGCGGGGAGAGCACAGATACGCAGTATTTT; cdr3_aa: CSVGSGESTDTQYF
d_call: -; v_call: TRBV7-3; j_call: TRBJ2-3; clone_size: once; cdr3_nt: TGTGCCAGCAGCCCAAATTTCGGGGGCACAGATACGCAGTATTTT; cdr3_aa: CASSPNFGGTDTQYF
d_call: -; v_call: TRBV27; j_call: TRBJ1-2; clone_size: -; cdr3_nt: TGTGCCAGCAGTTTATCGTTTGGTGGAGGGAACAACTATGGCTACACCTTC; cdr3_aa: CASSLSFGGGNNYGYTF
d_call: TRBD1; v_call: TRBV28; j_call: TRBJ2-7; clone_size: once; cdr3_nt: TGTGCCGTCGACAGGGGAGTTGCCTACGAGCAGTACTTC; cdr3_aa: CAVDRGVAYEQYF
d_call: -; v_call: TRBV19; j_call: TRBJ1-5; clone_size: -; cdr3_nt: TGTGCCAGTAGTACTCAGTACAATCAGCCCCAGCATTTT; cdr3_aa: CASSTQYNQPQHF
d_call: TRBD1; v_call: TRBV15; j_call: TRBJ1-6; clone_size: -; cdr3_nt: TGTGCCACCAGCAGAGACTGGGACAGCTCCTATAATTCACCCCTCCACTTT; cdr3_aa: CATSRDWDSSYNSPLHF
d_call: -; v_call: TRBV25-1; j_call: TRBJ1-2; clone_size: -; cdr3_nt: TGTGCCAGCAGTGGCGAAACGGGGGAGAGCTATGGCTACACCTTC; cdr3_aa: CASSGETGESYGYTF
d_call: -; v_call: TRBV12-5; j_call: TRBJ1-2; clone_size: -; cdr3_nt: TGTGCTAGTGGTTTCTTAGAGGCAGCCTATGGCTACACCTTC; cdr3_aa: CASGFLEAAYGYTF
d_call: TRBD1; v_call: TRBV11-3; j_call: TRBJ2-7; clone_size: -; cdr3_nt: TGTGCCAGCAGCATTCCGGGACAGGGGGCCAACGAGCAGTACTTC; cdr3_aa: CASSIPGQGANEQYF
d_call: -; v_call: TRBV29-1; j_call: TRBJ2-5; clone_size: -; cdr3_nt: TGCAGCGTTGAACGAACCGTGAGCACAGAGAGAAAAGAGACCCAGTACTTC; cdr3_aa: CSVERTVSTERKETQYF
d_call: TRBD2; v_call: TRBV9; j_call: TRBJ2-1; clone_size: -; cdr3_nt: TGTGCCAGCAGCATTAGCGGGGGGGGCGTAGGCAATGAGCAGTTCTTC; cdr3_aa: CASSISGGGVGNEQFF
d_call: -; v_call: TRBV6-6; j_call: TRBJ2-7; clone_size: -; cdr3_nt: TGTGCCAGCAGTACAGGGGAGGCCGAGCAGTACTTC; cdr3_aa: CASSTGEAEQYF
d_call: -; v_call: TRBV27; j_call: TRBJ2-5; clone_size: once; cdr3_nt: TGTGCCAGCAGTTTATCAAAACTATCACAAGAGACCCAGTACTTC; cdr3_aa: CASSLSKLSQETQYF
d_call: TRBD2; v_call: TRBV6-1; j_call: TRBJ2-1; clone_size: -; cdr3_nt: TGTGCCAGCAGTGAATCGTTAGGGACTACCAACAATGAGCAGTTCTTC; cdr3_aa: CASSESLGTTNNEQFF
d_call: -; v_call: TRBV2; j_call: TRBJ2-7; clone_size: -; cdr3_nt: TGTGCCAGCAGTGACCCGAGGCGGGGGCAGAATTACGAGCAGTACTTC; cdr3_aa: CASSDPRRGQNYEQYF
d_call: -; v_call: TRBV11-3; j_call: TRBJ2-5; clone_size: -; cdr3_nt: TGTGCCAGCAGCTTACCAGGGCTTGGGGAGACCCAGTACTTC; cdr3_aa: CASSLPGLGETQYF